This entry lists 14 T cell receptor beta chains sequenced from one sample in a study of T cell repertoires in cytomegalovirus infection. From the reads, TCRdb called clonotypes with MiXCR, one entry per CDR3 protein. The table has fewer than 700,000 distinct CDR3 sequences, roughly 26% seen once. Sequencing was carried out using CD8+ T cells from PBMCs. These receptors originate from a human donor in good health (CMV status not recorded). Some clones in this sample may be carry-over from other donors' samples.

This clonotype was recorded a few times. The V and J genes are TRBV2 and TRBJ2-7; unclear D gene. The CDR3 consists of 10 residues. V was pared by 4 bases and J by 6 bases, with 4 bases between. Germline V gives CDR1 SNHLY, CDR2 FYNNEI. The CDR3 DNA reads TGTGCCAGCAGTGGATTCGAGCAGTACTTC. This encodes CASSGFEQYF.

This clonotype occurred many times. V is TRBV24-1 and J is TRBJ1-1, with 8 bases fitting TRBD1. The germline V gene has CDR1 KGHDR and CDR2 SFDVKD. J gave up 1 base and V 5 bases, and 2 bases lay outside the gene matches. The CDR3 contains 14 residues. The CDR3 DNA follows: TGTGCCACCAGTGCCAGGGGGCGGAACACTGAAGCTTTCTTT. This translates into CATSARGRNTEAFF.

As regards this clonotype: At one boundary the junction diverges from the germline segment, which might be a read error. This chain joins TRBV20-1 and TRBJ2-1; D might be TRBD2 (5 bases). The CDR3 has 13 residues. From germline, CDR1 is DFQATT and CDR2 SNEGSKA (reference sequence). Here the CDR3 reads CSTRPPAYNEQFF. In DNA, the CDR3 is TGCAGTACTAGACCCCCAGCCTACAATGAGCAGTTCTTC.

The chain combines TRBV28 with TRBJ2-2; 8 positions match TRBD1. Trimming at V came to 6 bases and at J to 2 bases, leaving 14 bases not matched to a gene. This CDR3 comprises 18 residues. Germline assignment: CDR1 MDHEN and CDR2 SYDVKM. Written as DNA, the CDR3 is TGTGCCAGCAGCGTTCCGGGACAGGAGAGTATTAACACCGGGGAGCTGTTTTTT. This translates into CASSVPGQESINTGELFF.

This clonotype was counted at least ten times. The rearrangement links TRBV29-1 to TRBJ1-4, with a weak D call TRBD1 (6 bases). The CDR3 extends over 17 amino acids. The germline V gene has CDR1 SQVTM and CDR2 ANQGSEA. V was trimmed by 0 bases and J by 5 bases, leaving 19 bases between them. Here the CDR3 DNA reads TGCAGCGTTGAAGATAGGAACAGGGAAGACCCCAATGAAAAACTGTTTTTT. It is translated as CSVEDRNREDPNEKLFF.

The chain joins TRBV10-3 to TRBJ2-2; 9 bases match TRBD2. Germline V gene sequence: CDR1 ENHRY, CDR2 SYGVKD. The CDR3 extends over 16 amino acids. Unmatched junction bases numbered 3, after V lost 0 bases and J lost 4 bases. The CDR3 coding sequence is TGTGCCATCAGTGAGTCTCTAGCGGGGCCCACCGGGGAGCTGTTTTTT. Protein product: CAISESLAGPTGELFF.

Comments on this clonotype: Possible read error: a much larger clone is one base away. This chain joins TRBV6-5 and TRBJ1-1; 8 bases are a match to TRBD1. Germline loops: CDR1 MNHEY, CDR2 SVGAGI. V dropped 6 bases and J dropped 5; count of bases not matched to a gene: 14. The CDR3 is made up of 16 amino acids. The CDR3, as DNA: TGTGCCAGCAGGGGGACAGGAGCCTCAGCGGCGACTGAAGCTTTCTTT. This translates into CASRGTGASAATEAFF.

The sample holds many counts of this clonotype. This chain connects TRBV7-8 to TRBJ1-3, with no clear D. Germline lookup yields CDR1 SGHVS and CDR2 FQNEAQ. The V end was cut by 11 bases, the J end by 4 bases, with 9 bases between. CDR3 length: 11 amino acids. CDR3 nucleotide sequence: TGTGCCCAGGCAGAAGGAAACACCATATATTTT. Translating it yields CAQAEGNTIYF.

V gene TRBV6-8 combines with J gene TRBJ2-1; D is possibly TRBD2 (6 bases). Germline V lookup: CDR1 MNHGY, CDR2 SAAAGT. The CDR3 loop spans 15 amino acids. V lost 5 bases and J 3 bases, leaving 14 bases between the germline ends. CDR3 coding DNA: TGTGCCAGCAGTAGCTACCGGGGGAGCTACAATGAGCAGTTCTTC. It yields the protein CASSSYRGSYNEQFF.

J is TRBJ1-1 and V is TRBV6-2 or TRBV6-3; D is uncertain. Germline CDR1 and CDR2: MNHEY and SVGEGT. V was pared by 4 bases and J by 3 bases, with 15 bases between. This CDR3 has 15 amino acids. CDR3 region: CASSSLTRRDTEAFF. DNA of the CDR3: TGTGCCAGCAGTTCCCTGACACGTCGGGACACTGAAGCTTTCTTT.

The chain is built from TRBV7-8 and TRBJ2-5; 8 positions agree with TRBD2. V lost 5 bases and J lost 6; bases outside the gene matches: 11. CDR1 is SGHVS, CDR2 FQNEAQ, per germline. This CDR3 has 15 residues. Written as DNA, the CDR3 is TGTGCCAGCAGCATTAGCGGGGCGACGGGAAAGACCCAGTACTTC. This codes for CASSISGATGKTQYF. The full variable domain, with the rest looked up from reference TRBV7-8 and TRBJ2-5, is GAGVSQSPRYKVAKRGQDVALRCDPISGHVSLFWYQQALGQGPEFLTYFQNEAQLDKSGLPSDRFFAERPEGSVSTLKIQRTQQEDSAVYLCASSISGATGKTQYFGPGTRLLVL.

The chain couples TRBV2 to TRBJ2-1; no reliable D call. The CDR3 totals 13 residues. CDR1 SNHLY and CDR2 FYNNEI come from the germline V gene. V gave up 9 bases and J gave up 2 bases, with 11 bases separating them. The CDR3 nucleotides read TGTGCCAGGGCTCGGTCCCCCTACAATGAGCAGTTCTTC. This encodes CARARSPYNEQFF.

At least ten counts were recorded for this clonotype. The gene calls are TRBV6-5 and TRBJ1-1, with 9 positions matching TRBD1. CDR1 is MNHEY, CDR2 SVGAGI, per germline. The J segment lost 2 bases and the V segment lost 5 bases, leaving 9 bases of the junction unmatched. CDR3 size: 16 residues. The CDR3: CASSLSRDRVNTEAFF. CDR3 nucleotide sequence: TGTGCCAGCAGTCTCTCCCGGGACAGGGTCAACACTGAAGCTTTCTTT.

The rearrangement links TRBV5-5 to TRBJ2-2; D uncertain. The CDR3 runs to 15 residues. Germline V CDR1 and CDR2: SGHKS, YYEKEE (reference sequence). Trimming left V 0 bases short and J 4 bases short, with 10 bases between. CDR3 sequence reads: CASSLEVTLTGELFF. The DNA of the CDR3 is TGTGCCAGCAGCTTGGAGGTCACCCTCACCGGGGAGCTGTTTTTT.